A single sample gave rise to the 28 T cell receptor beta chains below, sequenced in a study of graft-versus-host responses after intestinal transplantation. Investigators treated the graft tissue so that it released intraepithelial and lamina propria lymphocytes. Generated by immunoSEQ multiplex PCR, the TCRdb table keeps only in-frame clones and is missing some. This table has roughly 17,000 clones, 82% appearing once. Material: ileum tissue, obtained 17 days after transplant. The receptor set was obtained from a human patient who received an intestinal transplant, so some T cells may come from the graft donor.

The CDR3 protein is CASSYEGASEQYF. In DNA, the CDR3 is TGTGCCAGCAGTTACGAGGGGGCTAGCGAGCAGTACTTC. V usage is TRBV6-5 and J usage is TRBJ2-7, with TRBD1 identical over 7 bases. Trimming at V came to 2 bases and at J to 6 bases, leaving 4 bases not matched to a gene. The length of the CDR3 is 13 residues. Per germline, CDR1 MNHEY and CDR2 SVGAGI.

The genes are TRBV6-5 and TRBJ1-5; tentative D call: TRBD1 (5 bases). The germline CDR1 and CDR2 sequences are MNHEY and SVGAGI. The V gene lost 2 bases and the J gene lost 7 bases, with 9 bases spanning the gap. This CDR3 region has 13 residues. The CDR3 DNA reads TGTGCCAGCAGTTACGCAGGGCGGCAGCCCCAGCATTTT. Translating gives CASSYAGRQPQHF.

Remarks on this clone: Compared with germline, one end of the junction differs, possibly owing to a read error. V usage is TRBV7-9 and J usage is TRBJ2-7; 7 bases fit TRBD1. There are 14 residues in the CDR3. Germline V gene sequence: CDR1 SEHNR, CDR2 FQNEAQ (reference sequence). CDR3 sequence (DNA): TGTGCCAGCAGTTTAGGGGGCAATGGGAACGAGCAGTACTTC. It is translated as CASSLGGNGNEQYF.

Details on this clone: At one end, the junction sequence differs from germline, possibly due to a read error. J is TRBJ2-1 and V is TRBV9; TRBD1 agrees at 7 bases. CDR3 length equals 16 residues. Germline lookup yields CDR1 SGDLS and CDR2 YYNGEE. The CDR3 region has the DNA TGTGCCAGCAGCGTAGATACGGGACAGTCCTTCAATGAGCAGTTCTTC. Translating it yields CASSVDTGQSFNEQFF.

CDR3 nucleotide sequence: TGTGCCAGCAGCAATCACCCCTCTGATCAGGGTGGGTTGAACTATGGCTACACCTTC. Residues: CASSNHPSDQGGLNYGYTF. The rearrangement links TRBV11-2 to TRBJ1-2; D is possibly TRBD1 (5 bases). The V and J ends lost 5 bases and 2 bases respectively, with 27 bases between them. Germline V gives CDR1 SGHAT, CDR2 FQNNGV. This CDR3 contains 19 residues.

The rearrangement links TRBV5-6 to TRBJ2-2, with 11 bases lining up with TRBD2. CDR3 size: 16 residues. Germline CDR1 SGHDT, CDR2 YYEEEE. Trimming at V came to 2 bases and at J to 6 bases, leaving 6 bases not matched to a gene. In DNA, the CDR3 is TGTGCCAGCAGCTTCAGACTAGCGGGATACCCCGGGGAGCTGTTTTTT. This sequence encodes CASSFRLAGYPGELFF.

V is TRBV19 and J is TRBJ2-7, with 12 nucleotides matching TRBD2. The germline CDR1 and CDR2 sequences are LNHDA and SQIVND (reference sequence). The CDR3 covers 14 residues. V dropped 7 bases and J dropped 3; count of bases not matched to a gene: 4. The CDR3 DNA is TGTGCCAGTACCTTGACTAGCGGGAGCTACGAGCAGTACTTC. It is translated as CASTLTSGSYEQYF. Supplemented by reference TRBV19 and TRBJ2-7, the full variable domain reads DGGITQSPKYLFRKEGQNVTLSCEQNLNHDAMYWYRQDPGQGLRLIYYSQIVNDFQKGDIAEGYSVSREKKESFPLTVTSAQKNPTAFYLCASTLTSGSYEQYFGPGTRLTVT.

The V call is TRBV19, the J call TRBJ2-5, with unresolved D. V was cut by 5 bases and J by 4 bases, with 14 bases left in between. CDR3 length equals 14 residues. Per germline, CDR1 LNHDA and CDR2 SQIVND (reference sequence). CDR3 loop: CASSASRLGETQYF. The CDR3 nucleotides read TGTGCCAGTAGTGCATCTCGACTTGGAGAGACCCAGTACTTC.

Only a few counts were recorded for this clone. The chain employs TRBV30 and TRBJ2-2; weak D call: TRBD2 (5 bases). The V end was cut by 4 bases, the J end by 4 bases, with 10 bases between. The V gene's germline CDR1 is GTSNPN and CDR2 SVGIG (reference sequence). CDR3 length equals 13 residues. Here the CDR3 DNA reads TGTGCCTGGATACCCCGGGGCACCGGGGAGCTGTTTTTT. Translation gives CAWIPRGTGELFF.

The CDR3 is CASSAGLVPYEQYF. CDR3 DNA sequence: TGTGCCAGCAGCGCCGGACTAGTTCCCTACGAGCAGTACTTC. The rearrangement links TRBV5-4 to TRBJ2-7; 7 nucleotides agree with TRBD2. The CDR3 runs to 14 residues. The J segment lost 2 bases and the V segment lost 4 bases, leaving 6 bases of the junction unmatched. Germline V gene lookup returns CDR1 SGHNT and CDR2 YYREEE (reference sequence).

J is TRBJ1-1 and V is TRBV2, with D unclear. Germline CDR1 SNHLY, CDR2 FYNNEI. The CDR3 length is 15 residues. The V end lost 6 bases, the J end lost 5 bases, and 19 bases lay between the germline ends. CDR3 sequence (DNA): TGTGCCAGCAGCACCGGATCGTTCGGTGTGACTGAAGCTTTCTTT. Residues: CASSTGSFGVTEAFF.

This clone was recorded a few times. The V gene is TRBV4-3, the J gene TRBJ2-3; TRBD2 matches 9 bases. The germline gives CDR1 LGHNA, CDR2 YSLEER. The CDR3 runs 15 residues. With 2 bases clipped from V and 4 bases from J, the junction kept 4 bases outside the gene matches. CDR3: CASSQWGTSSDTQYF. The CDR3 region has the DNA TGCGCCAGCAGCCAATGGGGGACTAGCTCAGATACGCAGTATTTT.

The CDR3 region has the DNA TGTGCCAGCAGCTTGTCAGGGGGCATGTACTATGGCTACACCTTC. The encoded protein is CASSLSGGMYYGYTF. The rearrangement uses TRBV5-6 and TRBJ1-2; 8 positions match TRBD1. Germline V gene data show CDR1 as SGHDT and CDR2 as YYEEEE. The V gene end was trimmed by 1 base and the J gene end by 3 bases; junction bases not matched to a gene: 5. This CDR3 is 15 amino acids long.

In nucleotides, the CDR3 is TGCAGCGTTGCAGCGGGGATCCTCACAGATACGCAGTATTTT. This codes for CSVAAGILTDTQYF. The gene calls are TRBV29-1 and TRBJ2-3, with TRBD2 matching 7 bases. This CDR3 is 14 amino acids long. After removal of 4 bases from V and 2 bases from J, the junction contained 6 bases not matched to a gene. Germline V gives CDR1 SQVTM, CDR2 ANQGSEA.

This clone is a singleton in its sample. The rearrangement joins TRBV5-1 to TRBJ1-4; a possible D gene is TRBD1 (6 bases). CDR1 is SGHRS and CDR2 is YFSETQ in the germline V gene. Trimming took off 2 bases at V and 3 bases at J, with 8 bases between the two ends. There are 14 residues in the CDR3. CDR3 nucleotides: TGCGCCAGCAGCTTTGCAGGGGCTAATGAAAAACTGTTTTTT. Translation: CASSFAGANEKLFF.

This chain connects TRBV2 to TRBJ2-7, with D maybe TRBD2 (6 bases). CDR1 is SNHLY and CDR2 is FYNNEI in the germline V gene. V lost 1 base and J lost 0, with 13 bases in between. The CDR3 has 16 amino acids. DNA of the CDR3: TGTGCCAGCAGTGAAGTCCGGGGGTCCAGCTCCTACGAGCAGTACTTC. Protein product: CASSEVRGSSSYEQYF.

The J gene is TRBJ2-2, the V gene TRBV11-2, with a possible D match to TRBD2 (5 bases). The CDR3 loop spans 15 amino acids. With 5 bases removed from V and 3 bases from J, the gap between germline ends came to 13 bases. Per germline, CDR1 SGHAT and CDR2 FQNNGV. The CDR3 bases are TGTGCCAGCAGCGGACCCGCGCGGGACACCGGGGAGCTGTTTTTT. It translates to CASSGPARDTGELFF.

This clone was detected only once. V is TRBV2 and J is TRBJ1-2; D gene unclear. V dropped 2 bases and J dropped 3 bases, with 10 bases sitting between them. CDR3 length: 14 residues. CDR1 SNHLY and CDR2 FYNNEI come from the germline V gene. Here the CDR3 reads CASSEREVDYGYTF. CDR3 DNA: TGTGCCAGCAGTGAACGAGAGGTGGACTATGGCTACACCTTC.

This clone is labeled as medium-sized. V usage is TRBV7-2 and J usage is TRBJ1-4; no clear D. Deletions cut 6 bases from V and 0 bases from J, with 11 bases between. The CDR3 covers 15 residues. Germline-derived CDR1 and CDR2 are SGHTA and FQGNSA. CDR3 sequence: CASSLNRATNEKLFF. Here the CDR3 DNA reads TGTGCCAGCAGTTTGAATAGGGCAACTAATGAAAAACTGTTTTTT.

The rearrangement links TRBV30 to TRBJ1-1; D is unclear. Trimming pared 0 bases from V and 0 bases from J, leaving 11 bases between. The CDR3 runs 15 residues. Looked up from germline, CDR1 is GTSNPN and CDR2 is SVGIG (reference sequence). The CDR3 here is CAWSVVWPMNTEAFF. Written as DNA, the CDR3 is TGTGCCTGGAGTGTGGTATGGCCGATGAACACTGAAGCTTTCTTT.

CDR3 loop: CASSQDPSGTGFYEQYF. The DNA for the CDR3 is TGTGCCAGCAGCCAAGATCCTTCCGGGACAGGGTTCTACGAGCAGTACTTC. This sequence joins TRBV4-2 and TRBJ2-7, with TRBD1 identical over 9 bases. CDR1 and CDR2 (germline): LGHNA, YNFKEQ. This CDR3 has 17 amino acids. The trim removed 0 bases at V and 3 bases at J, leaving 9 bases unmatched.

V gene TRBV27 combines with J gene TRBJ2-7; TRBD1 matches 8 bases. J gave up 3 bases and V 5 bases, and 9 bases lay outside the gene matches. Germline V gene lookup returns CDR1 MNHEY and CDR2 SMNVEV (reference sequence). This CDR3 is 15 amino acids long. The CDR3 coding sequence is TGTGCCAGCAGTCAATCCGGGACAGGTTTCTACGAGCAGTACTTC. It yields the protein CASSQSGTGFYEQYF.

This clone was detected a few times. The chain combines TRBV6-6 with TRBJ2-3; D call uncertain. Looked up from germline, CDR1 is MNHNY and CDR2 is SVGAGI (reference sequence). The CDR3 sequence is 13 residues long. V dropped 6 bases and J dropped 2 bases, with 9 bases sitting between them. The CDR3 protein is CASRWTATDTQYF. DNA of the CDR3: TGTGCCAGCAGGTGGACGGCCACAGATACGCAGTATTTT.

J is TRBJ2-3 and V is TRBV5-6, with D unresolved. CDR3 size: 14 residues. V was trimmed by 0 bases and J by 1 base, leaving 6 bases between them. Germline CDR1 reads SGHDT; CDR2 reads YYEEEE. The CDR3 loop reads CASSLGLGTDTQYF. The CDR3 DNA sequence: TGTGCCAGCAGCTTGGGACTCGGCACAGATACGCAGTATTTT.

The chain combines TRBV28 with TRBJ1-4; a possible D gene is TRBD1 (5 bases). Germline V CDR1 and CDR2: MDHEN, SYDVKM. With 3 bases removed from V and 10 bases from J, the gap between germline ends came to 12 bases. The CDR3 covers 13 residues. CDR3 in amino acids: CASSFLAGRKLFF. The CDR3 coding sequence is TGTGCCAGCAGTTTTCTGGCGGGGCGAAAACTGTTTTTT.

V usage is TRBV20-1 and J usage is TRBJ2-3; D not resolved. Trimming removed 1 base from V and 3 bases from J, with 2 bases in between. Germline-derived CDR1 and CDR2 are DFQATT and SNEGSKA (reference sequence). CDR3 size: 11 residues. The CDR3 sequence: CSARVTDTQYF. CDR3 bases: TGCAGTGCTAGAGTGACAGATACGCAGTATTTT.

This clone was counted between two and nine times. The rearrangement links TRBV10-1 to TRBJ2-3; 11 nucleotides align to TRBD2. With V trimmed by 3 bases and J by 2 bases, 7 bases remained unmatched. Germline values: CDR1 WNHNN, CDR2 SYGVQD (reference sequence). The CDR3 consists of 17 residues. CDR3 sequence (DNA): TGCGCCAGCAGTGAAGTTACGGGACTAGCGGCCACAGATACGCAGTATTTT. It translates to CASSEVTGLAATDTQYF.

This rearrangement joins TRBV19 to TRBJ2-7; D is undetermined. Trimming took 8 bases from V and 6 from J, leaving 11 bases between them. Germline assignment: CDR1 LNHDA and CDR2 SQIVND (reference sequence). This CDR3 is built from 11 residues. The CDR3 spells CASGPPLEQYF. Written as DNA, the CDR3 is TGTGCCAGTGGACCTCCTCTCGAGCAGTACTTC.